What follows describes a single T cell receptor beta chain. The entry originates in a study of T cells in Graves' hyperthyroidism and ophthalmopathy. TCR beta CDR3 regions were amplified from RNA. The study used the HTBI primer set for a first-round RT-PCR of the TCR CDR3. TCRdb re-derived calls from the multiplex PCR reads in MiXCR, one entry per CDR3 protein. This sample has about 640,000 distinct CDR3 sequences, with about a fifth found just once. The TCR comes from a man aged 25-40 years with Graves' ophthalmopathy. The specimen was blood.

DNA of the CDR3: TGTGCCAGCAGTTTACGGACAAGGCAGCCGGGACTAGCGGGAGCGGTCGGCTACGAGCAGTACTTC. Protein: CASSLRTRQPGLAGAVGYEQYF. The V gene is TRBV27, the J gene TRBJ2-7; the match to TRBD2 covers 14 bases. This CDR3 contains 22 residues. Looked up from germline, CDR1 is MNHEY and CDR2 is SMNVEV (reference sequence). The V gene end was trimmed by 2 bases and the J gene end by 3 bases; junction bases not matched to a gene: 21.